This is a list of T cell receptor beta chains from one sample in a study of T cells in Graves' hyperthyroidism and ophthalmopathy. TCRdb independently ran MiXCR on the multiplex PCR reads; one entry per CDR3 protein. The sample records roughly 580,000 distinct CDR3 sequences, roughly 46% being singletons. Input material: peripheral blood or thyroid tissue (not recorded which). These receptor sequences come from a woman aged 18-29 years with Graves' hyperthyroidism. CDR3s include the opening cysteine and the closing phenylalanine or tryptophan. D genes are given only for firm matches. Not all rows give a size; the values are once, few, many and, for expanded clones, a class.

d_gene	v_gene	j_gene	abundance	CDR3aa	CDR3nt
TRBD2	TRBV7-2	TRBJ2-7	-	CASSPRTSVSYEQYF	TGTGCCAGCAGCCCGCGGACTAGCGTTTCCTACGAGCAGTACTTC
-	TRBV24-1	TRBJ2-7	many	CATSVRGSYEQYF	TGTGCCACCAGTGTTCGGGGTTCCTACGAGCAGTACTTC
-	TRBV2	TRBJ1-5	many	CASGQPQHF	TGTGCCAGCGGGCAGCCCCAGCATTTT
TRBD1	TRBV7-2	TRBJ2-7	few	CASNRGPGEQYF	TGTGCCAGCAACAGGGGACCGGGCGAGCAGTACTTC
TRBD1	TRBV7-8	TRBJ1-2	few	CASSYDRGGYGYTF	TGTGCCAGCAGCTACGACAGGGGGGGCTATGGCTACACCTTC
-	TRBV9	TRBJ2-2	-	CASSVVPGAGELFF	TGTGCCAGCAGCGTAGTTCCGGGCGCCGGGGAGCTGTTTTTT
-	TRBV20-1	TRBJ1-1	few	CSARDGPNEAFF	TGCAGTGCTAGAGATGGCCCCAATGAAGCTTTCTTT
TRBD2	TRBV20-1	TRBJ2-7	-	CSARRTSPSYEQYF	TGCAGTGCTAGACGGACTAGCCCCTCCTACGAGCAGTACTTC
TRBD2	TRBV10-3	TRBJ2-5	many	CAISEGAGVQETQYF	TGTGCCATCAGTGAGGGGGCGGGAGTCCAAGAGACCCAGTACTTC
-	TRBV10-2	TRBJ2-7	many	CASRAGLHYEQYF	TGCGCCAGCAGGGCGGGACTCCATTACGAGCAGTACTTC
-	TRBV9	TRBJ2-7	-	CASSQKLALPLYEQYF	TGTGCCAGCAGCCAGAAGCTAGCCCTTCCACTCTACGAGCAGTACTTC
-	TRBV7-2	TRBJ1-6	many	CASSLVIRFSPLHF	TGTGCCAGCAGCTTAGTGATACGGTTCTCACCCCTCCACTTT